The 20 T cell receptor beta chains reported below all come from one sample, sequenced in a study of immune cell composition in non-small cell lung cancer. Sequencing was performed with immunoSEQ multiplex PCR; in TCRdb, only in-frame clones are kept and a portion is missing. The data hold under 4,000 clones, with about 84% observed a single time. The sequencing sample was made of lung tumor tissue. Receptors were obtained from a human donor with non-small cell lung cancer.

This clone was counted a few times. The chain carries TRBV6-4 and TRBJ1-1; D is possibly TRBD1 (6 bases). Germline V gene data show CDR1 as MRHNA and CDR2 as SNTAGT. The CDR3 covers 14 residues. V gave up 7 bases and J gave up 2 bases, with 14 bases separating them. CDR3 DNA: TGTGCCAGCAAGGTGGGACAAGAAAACACTGAAGCTTTCTTT. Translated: CASKVGQENTEAFF.

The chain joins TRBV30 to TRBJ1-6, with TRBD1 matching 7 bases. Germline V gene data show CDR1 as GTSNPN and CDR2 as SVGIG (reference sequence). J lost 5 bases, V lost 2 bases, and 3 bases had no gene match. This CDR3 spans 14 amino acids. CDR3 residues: CAWSRGQDNSPLHF. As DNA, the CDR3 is TGTGCCTGGAGTAGAGGACAGGATAATTCACCCCTCCACTTT.

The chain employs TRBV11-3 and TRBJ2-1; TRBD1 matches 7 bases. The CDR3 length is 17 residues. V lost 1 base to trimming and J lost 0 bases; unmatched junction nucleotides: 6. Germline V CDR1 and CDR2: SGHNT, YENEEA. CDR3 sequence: CASSLGQGGASYNEQFF. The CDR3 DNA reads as TGTGCCAGCAGCTTAGGACAGGGTGGGGCCTCCTACAATGAGCAGTTCTTC.

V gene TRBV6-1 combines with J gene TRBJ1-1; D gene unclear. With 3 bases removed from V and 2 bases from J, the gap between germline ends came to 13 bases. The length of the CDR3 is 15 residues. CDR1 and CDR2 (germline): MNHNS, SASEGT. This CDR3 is CASSDVGQVNTEAFF. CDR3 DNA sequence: TGTGCCAGCAGTGACGTTGGGCAGGTAAACACTGAAGCTTTCTTT.

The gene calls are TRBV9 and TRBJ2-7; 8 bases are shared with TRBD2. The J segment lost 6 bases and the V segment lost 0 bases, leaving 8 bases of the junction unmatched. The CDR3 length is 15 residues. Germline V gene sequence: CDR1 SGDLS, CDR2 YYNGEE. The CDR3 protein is CASSVEGTRFGEQYF. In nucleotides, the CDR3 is TGTGCCAGCAGCGTAGAAGGGACTAGATTCGGCGAGCAGTACTTC.

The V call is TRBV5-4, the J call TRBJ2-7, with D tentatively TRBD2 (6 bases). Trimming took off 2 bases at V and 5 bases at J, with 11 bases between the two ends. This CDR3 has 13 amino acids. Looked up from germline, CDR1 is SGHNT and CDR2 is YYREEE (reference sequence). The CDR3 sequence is CASSLGGADEQYF. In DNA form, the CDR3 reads TGTGCCAGCAGCTTAGGAGGGGCCGACGAGCAGTACTTC. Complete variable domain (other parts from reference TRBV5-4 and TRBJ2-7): ETGVTQSPTHLIKTRGQQVTLRCSSQSGHNTVSWYQQALGQGPQFIFQYYREEENGRGNFPPRFSGLQFPNYSSELNVNALELDDSALYLCASSLGGADEQYFGPGTRLTVT.

The CDR3 reads CASSSRQGTNEKLFF. In DNA, the CDR3 is TGTGCCAGCTCATCCCGACAGGGCACTAATGAAAAACTGTTTTTT. The rearrangement links TRBV18 to TRBJ1-4; 7 bases agree with TRBD1. This CDR3 is built from 15 residues. Germline V gene lookup returns CDR1 KGHSH and CDR2 LQKENI. V shed 5 bases and J 2 bases; nucleotides not matched to a gene: 5.

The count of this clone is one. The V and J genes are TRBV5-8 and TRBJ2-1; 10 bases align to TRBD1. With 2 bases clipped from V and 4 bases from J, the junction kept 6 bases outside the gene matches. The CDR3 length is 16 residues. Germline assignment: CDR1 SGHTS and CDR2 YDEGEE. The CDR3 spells CASSLEGQGNYNEQFF. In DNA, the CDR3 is TGTGCCAGCAGCTTAGAGGGACAGGGGAATTACAATGAGCAGTTCTTC.

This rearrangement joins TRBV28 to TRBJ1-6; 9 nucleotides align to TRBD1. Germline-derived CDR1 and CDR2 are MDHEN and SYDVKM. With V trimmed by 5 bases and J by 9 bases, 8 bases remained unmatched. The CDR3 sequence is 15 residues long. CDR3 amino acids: CASSPLDRGASPLHF. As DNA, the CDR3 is TGTGCCAGCAGTCCCCTAGACAGGGGGGCTTCACCCCTCCACTTT.

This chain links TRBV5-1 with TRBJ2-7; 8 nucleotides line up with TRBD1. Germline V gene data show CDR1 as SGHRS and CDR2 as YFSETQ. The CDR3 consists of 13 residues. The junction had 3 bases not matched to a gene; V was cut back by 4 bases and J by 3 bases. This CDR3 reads CASSNGQGYEQYF. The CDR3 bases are TGCGCCAGCAGCAATGGACAGGGCTACGAGCAGTACTTC.

DNA of the CDR3: TGTGCCTGGAAAGCCTCAAAAGAGACCCAGTACTTC. Protein: CAWKASKETQYF. The V call is TRBV30, the J call TRBJ2-5; D gene unclear. The CDR3 has 12 amino acids. Trimming took off 4 bases at V and 3 bases at J, with 9 bases between the two ends. CDR1 and CDR2 (germline): GTSNPN, SVGIG (reference sequence). Supplemented by reference TRBV30 and TRBJ2-5, the full variable domain reads SQTIHQWPATLVQPVGSPLSLECTVEGTSNPNLYWYRQAAGRGLQLLFYSVGIGQISSEVPQNLSASRPQDRQFILSSKKLLLSDSGFYLCAWKASKETQYFGPGTRLLVL.

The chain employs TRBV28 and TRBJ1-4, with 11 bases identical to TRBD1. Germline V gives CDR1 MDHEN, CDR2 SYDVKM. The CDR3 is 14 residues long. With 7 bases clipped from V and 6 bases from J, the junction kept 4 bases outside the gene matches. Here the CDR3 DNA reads TGTGCCAGCACCGGGACAGGGGGTTATGAAAAACTGTTTTTT. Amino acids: CASTGTGGYEKLFF.

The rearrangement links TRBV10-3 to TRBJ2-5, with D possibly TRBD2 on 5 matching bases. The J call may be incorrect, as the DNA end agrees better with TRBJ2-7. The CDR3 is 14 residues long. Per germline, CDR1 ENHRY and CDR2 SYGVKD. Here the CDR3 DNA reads TGTGCCATCAGTGAGTTCGCGGGCGAATCCGAGCAGTACTTC. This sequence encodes CAISEFAGESEQYF.

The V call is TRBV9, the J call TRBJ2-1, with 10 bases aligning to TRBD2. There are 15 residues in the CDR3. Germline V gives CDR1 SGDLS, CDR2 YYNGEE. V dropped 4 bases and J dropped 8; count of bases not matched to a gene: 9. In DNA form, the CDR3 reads TGTGCCAGCAGCCCGGGGGCTAGCGGGAGCGATGAGCAGTTCTTC. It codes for CASSPGASGSDEQFF.

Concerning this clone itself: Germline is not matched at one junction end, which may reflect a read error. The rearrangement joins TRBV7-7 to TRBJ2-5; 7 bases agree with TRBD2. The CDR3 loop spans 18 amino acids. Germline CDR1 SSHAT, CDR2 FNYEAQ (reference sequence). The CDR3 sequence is CASSSGVIGRAGQETQYF. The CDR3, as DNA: TGTGCTAGCAGCTCCGGGGTAATTGGGAGGGCCGGACAAGAGACCCAGTACTTC. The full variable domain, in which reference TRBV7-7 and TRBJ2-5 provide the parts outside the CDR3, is GAGVSQSPRYKVTKRGQDVTLRCDPISSHATLYWYQQALGQGPEFLTYFNYEAQPDKSGLPSDRFSAERPEGSISTLTIQRTEQRDSAMYRCASSSGVIGRAGQETQYFGPGTRLLVL.

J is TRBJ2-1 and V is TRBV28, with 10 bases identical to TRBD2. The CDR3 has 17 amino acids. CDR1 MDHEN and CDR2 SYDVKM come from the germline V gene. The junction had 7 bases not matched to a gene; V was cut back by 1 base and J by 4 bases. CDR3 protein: CASSLLTSGNRYNEQFF. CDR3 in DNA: TGTGCCAGCAGTTTATTAACTAGCGGGAATCGGTACAATGAGCAGTTCTTC.

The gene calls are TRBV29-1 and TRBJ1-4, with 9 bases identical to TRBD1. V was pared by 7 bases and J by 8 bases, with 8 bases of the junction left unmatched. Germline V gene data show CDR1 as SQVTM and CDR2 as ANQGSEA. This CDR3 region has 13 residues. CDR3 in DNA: TGCAGCGCCCGGGGGACAGGGATCGAAAAACTGTTTTTT. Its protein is CSARGTGIEKLFF.

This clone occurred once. CDR3 sequence reads: CASSGNSLGGNTIYF. CDR3 bases: TGTGCCAGCAGCGGCAATAGCCTGGGGGGGAACACCATATATTTT. This chain joins TRBV9 and TRBJ1-3; D is perhaps TRBD1 (5 bases). The ends were cut back, 3 bases at V and 7 bases at J, with 17 bases in the middle. CDR3 size: 15 residues. In germline, CDR1 is SGDLS, CDR2 YYNGEE. The complete variable domain, with remaining parts taken from reference TRBV9 and TRBJ1-3, reads DSGVTQTPKHLITATGQRVTLRCSPRSGDLSVYWYQQSLDQGLQFLIQYYNGEERAKGNILERFSAQQFPDLHSELNLSSLELGDSALYFCASSGNSLGGNTIYFGEGSWLTVV.

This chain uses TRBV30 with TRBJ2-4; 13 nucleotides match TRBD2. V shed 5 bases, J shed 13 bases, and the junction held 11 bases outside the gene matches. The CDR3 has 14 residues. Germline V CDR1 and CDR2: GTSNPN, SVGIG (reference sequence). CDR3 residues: CAWGPGLAGARQYF. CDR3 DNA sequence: TGTGCCTGGGGACCTGGACTAGCGGGAGCCCGGCAGTACTTC.

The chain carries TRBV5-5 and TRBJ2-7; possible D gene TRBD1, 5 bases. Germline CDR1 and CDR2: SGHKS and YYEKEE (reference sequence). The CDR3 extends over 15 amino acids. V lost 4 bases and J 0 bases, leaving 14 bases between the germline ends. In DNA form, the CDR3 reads TGTGCCAGCAGCATCGAAGCAGGGTACTCCTACGAGCAGTACTTC. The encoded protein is CASSIEAGYSYEQYF.